This record concerns one T cell receptor (beta chain) sequence. Its antigen is currently unknown. These data come from a study of long-term antiretroviral therapy in people with HIV. After removal of 0 bases from V and 5 bases from J, the junction contained 2 bases not matched to a gene. Per germline, CDR1 LNHNV and CDR2 YYDKDF (reference sequence). The CDR3 spans 15 residues. Prior to DNA extraction, the samples held about 1-11 million cryopreserved PBMC. Broader study findings: Among HIV repertoires, CDR3 length ranges were narrower than those of controls. Whichever time point was examined, clones expanded before ART dominated the repertoire.

Version v3.0 of the immunoSEQ assay was performed at survey level. Sequencing set out to capture about 35,000-55,000 T-cell genomes per sample. Some clones are missing from TCRdb's copy, which holds only in-frame ones; the method was immunoSEQ multiplex PCR. The table lists 21,000 or so clones, around 82% of them singletons. The source material was unsorted PBMCs, sampled at the start of antiretroviral therapy. The V call is TRBV15, the J call TRBJ2-7; 12 bases line up with TRBD2. This receptor was identified in a man aged 45-65 years with HIV. CDR3 nucleotide sequence: TGTGCCACCAGCAGAGACGGACTAGCGGGGCACGAGCAGTACTTC. Amino acid sequence: CATSRDGLAGHEQYF.